This T cell receptor (beta chain) was identified during a study of cytomegalovirus exposure and HLA in healthy donors. 13 Jbeta primers and 60 Vbeta primers were used for the PCR. Profiled with immunoSEQ multiplex PCR; TCRdb holds only in-frame clones, not every one. In total, the table holds 100,000 to 150,000 clones. Trimming left V 4 bases short and J 0 bases short, with 12 bases between. The CDR3 totals 15 residues. From germline, CDR1 is MDHEN and CDR2 SYDVKM. The source is a middle-aged woman in good health and CMV-seronegative. The chain couples TRBV28 to TRBJ1-2; no clear D gene. The source material was PBMCs. The CDR3 loop is CASSSPGGPNYGYTF. The CDR3 DNA reads TGTGCCAGCAGTTCCCCCGGCGGCCCTAACTATGGCTACACCTTC.